This T cell receptor beta chain was documented in a study of blood T cell repertoires in COVID-19. Whole-study context: T cells, B-cell-depleted T cells, or PBMCs provided the cDNA or gDNA that served as material.

Germline CDR1 reads LGHDT; CDR2 reads YNNKEL (reference sequence). The CDR3 is 12 amino acids. V was pared by 6 bases and J by 3 bases, with 9 bases between. Everyone who took part was roughly 18 to 100 years old, and they came from 24 US areas. Participants' reported clinical history set cohort assignment. Two consecutive negative NP/OP PCR tests, clearance, or resolved symptoms defined Cohort 3 recovery. Libraries were prepared by immunoSEQ multiplex PCR; TCRdb keeps only in-frame clonotypes and omits some of them. The sample records a few hundred thousand clones, 80% to 90% being singletons. The chain combines TRBV3-1 (or the pseudogene TRBV3-2) with TRBJ2-7, with no clear D. The origin of this receptor is a man aged 25 to 40 who had recovered from COVID-19. Sequenced: PBMCs or T cells enriched from blood (not recorded which). Written as DNA, the CDR3 is TGTGCCAGCAGTTTACAGAGCTACGAGCAGTACTTC. Protein sequence: CASSLQSYEQYF.